A selection of T cell receptor beta chains follows, all from one sample in a study of cytomegalovirus exposure and HLA in healthy donors. Method: immunoSEQ multiplex PCR; TCRdb's copy keeps in-frame clones and lacks some. The sample records a few hundred thousand clones, roughly 84% being singletons. Sequenced sample: PBMCs. These TCRs come from a girl aged 5 to 17 in good health and CMV-seronegative. Each CDR3 is given with its conserved first and last residue. A D gene is named only where the DNA matches it firmly. Some rows have no size entry. The others give once, few or many, or a class for an expanded clone.

.	TRBV4-2	TRBD2	TRBJ2-1	CASSQEERELYEQFF	TGTGCCAGCAGCCAAGAGGAGCGGGAGTTATATGAGCAGTTCTTC
.	TRBV30	.	TRBJ2-4	CAWSLRGVSAKNIQYF	TGTGCCTGGAGCCTCAGGGGGGTCTCGGCCAAAAACATTCAGTACTTC
.	TRBV7-3	.	TRBJ2-3	CASSLGATDTQYF	TGTGCCAGCAGCTTGGGCGCTACAGATACGCAGTATTTT
.	TRBV4-3	.	TRBJ2-4	CASSQDTGTAKNIQYF	TGCGCCAGCAGCCAAGATACAGGGACGGCCAAAAACATTCAGTACTTC
.	TRBV27	TRBD1	TRBJ1-2	CASRGTGVYGYTF	TGTGCCAGCAGGGGGACAGGGGTCTATGGCTACACCTTC
.	TRBV5-1	TRBD1	TRBJ2-3	CASSARQGTPDTQYF	TGCGCCAGCAGCGCTCGACAGGGGACCCCAGATACGCAGTATTTT
.	TRBV7-9	TRBD2	TRBJ2-1	CASSPAGGRNNEQFF	TGTGCCAGCAGCCCGGCGGGGGGGCGTAACAATGAGCAGTTCTTC
.	TRBV23-1	.	TRBJ2-1	CASSQSWGWGGQVEEYYNEQFF	TGCGCCAGCAGTCAATCTTGGGGGTGGGGGGGCCAGGTCGAGGAATACTACAATGAGCAGTTCTTC
.	TRBV5-1	TRBD1	TRBJ2-5	CASSYRDRGLQETQYF	TGCGCCAGCAGCTACCGGGACAGGGGTCTGCAAGAGACCCAGTACTTC
.	TRBV27	TRBD1	TRBJ1-5	CASTLSRGLGNQPQHF	TGTGCCAGCACCTTGTCGAGGGGGCTAGGCAATCAGCCCCAGCATTTT
few	TRBV5-6	.	TRBJ1-1	CASSLGLTEAFF	TGTGCCAGCAGCTTGGGGCTCACTGAAGCTTTCTTT
once	TRBV5-1	.	TRBJ2-7	CASSLDSLSYEQYF	TGCGCCAGCAGCTTGGACAGTCTTTCATACGAGCAGTACTTC
.	TRBV4-2	.	TRBJ1-3	CASSQEQAAYSGNTIYF	TGTGCCAGCAGCCAAGAGCAGGCCGCCTACTCTGGAAACACCATATATTTT
.	TRBV10-3	TRBD1	TRBJ2-3	CAISTGATTDTQYF	TGTGCCATCTCGACAGGGGCTACCACAGATACGCAGTATTTT
.	TRBV7-2	.	TRBJ2-7	CASSLRESLNQVYEQYF	TGTGCCAGCAGCCTAAGGGAGAGTCTAAATCAGGTCTACGAGCAGTACTTC
.	TRBV7-9	TRBD1	TRBJ1-3	CASSPGQLSSGNTIYF	TGTGCCAGCAGCCCGGGACAGCTAAGCTCTGGAAACACCATATATTTT
.	TRBV7-2	.	TRBJ1-2	CASSKAGDYGYTF	TGTGCCAGCTCTAAGGCAGGGGACTATGGCTACACCTTC
.	TRBV15	.	TRBJ2-2	CATGRGRNTGELFF	TGTGCCACGGGCAGGGGAAGGAACACCGGGGAGCTGTTTTTT
.	TRBV7-2	TRBD1	TRBJ2-4	CASSFHRRQGLNIQYF	TGTGCCAGCAGCTTCCACCGCCGACAGGGATTAAACATTCAGTACTTC
.	TRBV4-1	TRBD2	TRBJ2-1	CAAARGTSGSGGEQFF	TGCGCGGCAGCCCGAGGGACTAGCGGGAGTGGAGGTGAGCAGTTCTTC
.	TRBV27	TRBD1	TRBJ1-6	CASSRKTGGSYNSPLHF	TGTGCCAGCAGTAGAAAGACAGGGGGCTCCTATAATTCACCCCTCCACTTT
.	TRBV6-6	TRBD2	TRBJ2-2	CASSLGLAGGGELFF	TGTGCCAGCAGCCTAGGACTAGCGGGGGGCGGGGAGCTGTTTTTT
.	TRBV6-5	.	TRBJ2-2	CASIRTISTGELFF	TGTGCCAGCATAAGGACAATTAGCACCGGGGAGCTGTTTTTT
.	TRBV11-1	TRBD1	TRBJ1-1	CASSLRTGGLDLGTEAFF	TGTGCCAGCAGCTTGAGGACAGGGGGTTTGGATTTGGGCACTGAAGCTTTCTTT
.	TRBV5-6	.	TRBJ2-7	CASHGVWDNEQYF	TGTGCCAGCCATGGCGTATGGGACAACGAGCAGTACTTC
.	TRBV7-9	TRBD2	TRBJ2-3	CASSLGAREGDTQYF	TGTGCCAGCAGCTTAGGGGCCAGGGAGGGAGATACGCAGTATTTT
.	TRBV4-3	.	TRBJ2-3	CASSPIGLGHTQYF	TGCGCCAGCAGCCCTATAGGACTTGGACATACGCAGTATTTT
many	TRBV1	.	TRBJ2-7	CTSSRSRMTSGSSEQYF	TGCACCAGCAGCCGGAGTAGGATGACTAGCGGGAGCTCCGAGCAGTACTTC
.	TRBV9	TRBD2	TRBJ2-1	CASSSGRGVAGGKYNEQFF	TGTGCCAGCAGCTCCGGTCGAGGGGTAGCGGGAGGAAAGTACAATGAGCAGTTCTTC
.	TRBV4-2	.	TRBJ2-1	CASSQDNNEQFF	TGTGCCAGCAGCCAAGATAACAATGAGCAGTTCTTC
.	TRBV29-1	TRBD2	TRBJ2-7	CSVEGVRTGEGVTSGRARGEQYF	TGCAGCGTTGAAGGCGTCAGGACAGGGGAAGGTGTTACTAGCGGGAGGGCACGGGGCGAGCAGTACTTC
.	TRBV27	.	TRBJ1-1	CASSVYVGTPGAEAFF	TGTGCCAGCAGTGTATATGTTGGGACACCCGGCGCTGAAGCTTTCTTT
.	TRBV7-2	.	TRBJ2-3	CASSLWLVPDTQYF	TGTGCCAGCAGCTTATGGCTAGTCCCAGATACGCAGTATTTT
few	TRBV4-3	TRBD1	TRBJ1-2	CASSQDTMRDRAGYTF	TGCGCCAGCAGCCAAGATACTATGAGGGACAGGGCTGGCTACACCTTC
.	TRBV19	TRBD2	TRBJ2-1	CASSPGLAGSQFF	TGTGCCAGTAGTCCGGGACTAGCGGGATCTCAGTTCTTC
.	TRBV27	TRBD1	TRBJ1-4	CASSPRLGQLNEKLFF	TGTGCCAGCAGCCCGAGACTGGGACAGCTAAATGAAAAACTGTTTTTT
.	TRBV10-3	.	TRBJ2-1	CAISRGGRGYNEQFF	TGTGCCATCAGCCGTGGAGGCCGGGGGTACAATGAGCAGTTCTTC
once	TRBV14	.	TRBJ1-1	CASSQVWGVRVEAFF	TGTGCCAGCAGCCAAGTATGGGGGGTCCGGGTTGAAGCTTTCTTT
.	TRBV28	.	TRBJ1-5	CASSMTARIRPNQPQHF	TGTGCCAGCAGCATGACAGCGAGGATACGACCAAATCAGCCCCAGCATTTT
few	TRBV28	TRBD1	TRBJ2-1	CASSFGRQGNEQFF	TGTGCCAGCAGTTTTGGCCGACAGGGTAATGAGCAGTTCTTC
.	TRBV5-1	TRBD1	TRBJ1-2	CASSLGQGVNYGYTF	TGCGCCAGCAGCTTGGGACAGGGGGTGAACTATGGCTACACCTTC
.	TRBV29-1	TRBD1	TRBJ2-7	CSVAMDRGKDEQYF	TGCAGCGTTGCAATGGACAGGGGTAAAGACGAGCAGTACTTC
.	TRBV7-9	.	TRBJ2-2	CASSSNMNTGELFF	TGTGCCAGCAGCTCAAACATGAACACCGGGGAGCTGTTTTTT
few	TRBV7-9	TRBD1	TRBJ1-1	CASSWTGGRTEAFF	TGTGCCAGCAGCTGGACAGGGGGAAGGACTGAAGCTTTCTTT
.	TRBV7-7	.	TRBJ2-5	CASSPRRGETQYF	TGTGCTAGCAGCCCCCGCAGGGGAGAGACCCAGTACTTC
.	TRBV7-8	TRBD1	TRBJ1-5	CASSFLLQGSQPQHF	TGTGCCAGCAGCTTCCTGTTACAGGGGTCCCAGCCCCAGCATTTT
.	TRBV5-4	.	TRBJ2-5	CASSLGVGSQETQYF	TGTGCCAGCAGCTTGGGAGTGGGCAGTCAAGAGACCCAGTACTTC
.	TRBV30	.	TRBJ2-7	CAWRKLFGSSYEQYF	TGTGCCTGGAGAAAACTGTTCGGGAGCTCCTACGAGCAGTACTTC
.	TRBV29-1	.	TRBJ2-7	CSVEIVKQGVREQYF	TGCAGCGTTGAAATAGTCAAACAGGGTGTGCGAGAGCAGTACTTC
.	TRBV6-4	.	TRBJ1-1	CASARRAGLSTEAFF	TGTGCCAGCGCCCGTCGAGCGGGATTAAGCACTGAAGCTTTCTTT
.	TRBV4-1	.	TRBJ2-1	CASSQVQAMYEQFF	TGCGCCAGCAGCCAAGTGCAGGCGATGTATGAGCAGTTCTTC
.	TRBV27	.	TRBJ1-1	CASSPGWIDTEAFF	TGTGCCAGCAGTCCAGGGTGGATAGACACTGAAGCTTTCTTT
.	TRBV4-2	TRBD1	TRBJ1-4	CASSQAGTGPEKLFF	TGTGCCAGCAGCCAAGCCGGGACAGGGCCTGAAAAACTGTTTTTT
few	TRBV10-3	.	TRBJ2-7	CAISESQGLQYF	TGTGCCATCAGTGAGTCGCAGGGTTTACAGTACTTC
.	TRBV7-2	TRBD1	TRBJ2-3	CASSWDRRGDTQYF	TGTGCCAGCAGCTGGGACAGACGTGGAGATACGCAGTATTTT